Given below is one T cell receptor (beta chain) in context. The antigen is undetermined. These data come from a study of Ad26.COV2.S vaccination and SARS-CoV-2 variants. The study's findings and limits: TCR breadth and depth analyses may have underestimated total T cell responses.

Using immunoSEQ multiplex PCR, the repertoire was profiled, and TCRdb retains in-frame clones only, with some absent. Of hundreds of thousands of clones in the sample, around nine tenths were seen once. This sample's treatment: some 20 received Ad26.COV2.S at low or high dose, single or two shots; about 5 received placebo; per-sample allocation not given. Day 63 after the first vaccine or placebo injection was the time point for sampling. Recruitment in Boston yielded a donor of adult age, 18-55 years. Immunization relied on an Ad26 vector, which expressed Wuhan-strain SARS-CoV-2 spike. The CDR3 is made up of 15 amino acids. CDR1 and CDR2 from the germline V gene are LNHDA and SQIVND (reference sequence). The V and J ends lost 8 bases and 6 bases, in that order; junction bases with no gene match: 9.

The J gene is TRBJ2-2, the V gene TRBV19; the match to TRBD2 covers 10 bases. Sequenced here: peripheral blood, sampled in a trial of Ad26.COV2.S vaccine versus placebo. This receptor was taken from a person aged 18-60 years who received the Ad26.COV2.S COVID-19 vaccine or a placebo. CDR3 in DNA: TGTGCCAGTCGGTTATCGGGACTAGCGTCCGGGGAGCTGTTTTTT. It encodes CASRLSGLASGELFF. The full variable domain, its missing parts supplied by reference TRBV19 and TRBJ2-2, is DGGITQSPKYLFRKEGQNVTLSCEQNLNHDAMYWYRQDPGQGLRLIYYSQIVNDFQKGDIAEGYSVSREKKESFPLTVTSAQKNPTAFYLCASRLSGLASGELFFGEGSRLTVL.